This T cell receptor beta chain originates from a study of T-cell reconstitution after alpha-beta-depleted transplantation in children. Unique molecular identifiers tagged the TCRbeta library. Via MiXCR, TCRdb re-called the PCR reads, giving one row per CDR3 protein. The sample lists 600,000 to 700,000 distinct CDR3 sequences; approximately 17% were seen once. This clonotype was counted many times. This CDR3 spans 14 amino acids. Germline V gene lookup returns CDR1 SEHNR and CDR2 FQNEAQ (reference sequence). With V trimmed by 1 base and J by 6 bases, 2 bases remained unmatched. The chain links TRBV7-9 to TRBJ1-5, with 8 bases aligning to TRBD1. Source: PBMCs from the stem cell graft donor, taken from the stem cell graft. The clonotype originates from a human donor who donated a stem cell graft to a child with acute myeloid leukemia. CDR3 protein: CASSLEGQGQPQHF. DNA for the CDR3: TGTGCCAGCAGCTTAGAAGGACAGGGTCAGCCCCAGCATTTT.